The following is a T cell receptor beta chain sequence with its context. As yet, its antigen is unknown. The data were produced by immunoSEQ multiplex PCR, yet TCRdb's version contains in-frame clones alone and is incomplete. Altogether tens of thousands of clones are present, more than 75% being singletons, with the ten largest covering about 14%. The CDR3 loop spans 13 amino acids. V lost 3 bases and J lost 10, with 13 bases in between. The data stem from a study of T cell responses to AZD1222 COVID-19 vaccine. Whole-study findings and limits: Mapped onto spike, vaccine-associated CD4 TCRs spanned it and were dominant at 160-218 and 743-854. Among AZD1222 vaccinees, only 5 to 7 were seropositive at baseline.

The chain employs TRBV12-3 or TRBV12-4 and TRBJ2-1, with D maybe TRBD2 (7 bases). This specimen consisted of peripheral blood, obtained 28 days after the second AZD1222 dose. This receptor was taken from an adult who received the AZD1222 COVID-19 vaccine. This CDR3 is CASSLITGGEQFF. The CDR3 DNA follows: TGTGCCAGCAGTTTGATAACGGGGGGCGAGCAGTTCTTC.